This T cell receptor beta chain appears in the sequencing data of a study of CD8 T cells in ankylosing spondylitis (TCRdb year 2017). Background on the whole study: The study profiled T cell receptor beta repertoires in healthy donors and ankylosing spondylitis patients to find disease-linked TCR variants. In total, the full study cohort was made up of some 110 healthy donors and 25 to 30 ankylosing spondylitis patients. Peripheral blood was sampled, and synovial fluid was additionally collected from ankylosing spondylitis patients. Here is what the overall study found, with its caveats: Blood from ankylosing spondylitis patients appeared to be characterized by a TCR beta motif made up of about 8 highly homologous amino acid variants. According to the report, matched synovial fluid samples from ankylosing spondylitis patients were significantly enriched for the disease-linked clones. The disease-linked clones had a CD8+ phenotype and were found at relatively low frequencies in peripheral blood. Some motif variants had previously been reported in the synovial fluid and blood of reactive arthritis patients, which suggests shared mechanisms of disease initiation.

Including cysteine and phenylalanine, the CDR3 has 16 amino acids. The DNA shown is the 48-base CDR3, in frame from base 1. Germline trimming: 1 base from V, 6 bases from J; junction bases outside gene matches: 13. Via the germline V gene, CDR1 is SQVTM and CDR2 ANQGSEA. Sequencer: Illumina HiSeq 2500. TCR beta libraries were prepared by quantitative 5'-RACE with molecular barcodes. Regarding the original processing steps: A new computational method, built on a probabilistic model of VDJ rearrangement, was used to identify disease-linked TCR variants. TCRdb trimmed the raw reads at Q25, called clones with MiXCR and kept productive beta chains. Identical CDR3 proteins give one entry, which carries the most common genes and DNA. The V and J calls were determined by TCRdb, not by the authors. This sample comprises about 130,000 distinct CDR3 sequences, roughly an eighth of them detected only once. Clones ranked in the top ten supply 2.5% to 3% of the sample.

This clonotype was seen repeatedly, ten times or more. Its specific antigen is unknown. The input lacks base qualities; no much larger clone sits a single base away. This receptor was identified in a female donor with ankylosing spondylitis or in good health (not recorded which). Rearrangement joined TRBV29-1 to TRBJ2-5, with TRBD1 identical over 8 junction bases. Sample: blood, either unsorted or a sorted T cell fraction (not recorded which). The DNA sequence follows: TGCAGCGTTGAAGGGTCGGGCAGGGGGCTGAGACAGACCCAGTACTTC. It translates as CSVEGSGRGLRQTQYF.